A selection of T cell receptor beta chains follows, all from one sample in a study of blood T cells in healthy people across ages. TCRdb processed the 5' RACE reads anew with MiXCR; each CDR3 protein has one entry. The sample lists 2 million or so distinct CDR3 sequences; roughly 50% were seen once. The specimen sequenced was blood. The receptor set was obtained from a woman between 35 and 50 years old in good health. CDR3s include the opening cysteine and the closing phenylalanine or tryptophan. D genes are given only for firm matches. The size of a clone is reported for some rows only, either as once, few or many, or as a class for expanded clones.

j_call v_call clone_size d_call cdr3_aa cdr3_nt
TRBJ2-3 TRBV7-2 . TRBD2 CASSLAGGTAFTDTQYF TGTGCCAGCAGCTTAGCGGGAGGGACCGCTTTCACAGATACGCAGTATTTT
TRBJ2-6 TRBV18 . TRBD1 CASSPQGAGSGANVLTF TGTGCCAGCTCCCCACAGGGGGCGGGATCTGGGGCCAACGTCCTGACTTTC
TRBJ2-3 TRBV7-2 . . CASSLRVAADTQYF TGTGCCAGCAGCTTACGGGTAGCAGCAGATACGCAGTATTTT
TRBJ2-5 TRBV4-1 . TRBD2 CASSLIAGVGTQYF TGCGCCAGCAGCCTCATAGCGGGGGTAGGGACCCAGTACTTC
TRBJ1-2 TRBV5-6 . . CASSLERYRGETNYGYTF TGTGCCAGCAGCTTGGAACGGTATAGAGGGGAAACTAACTATGGCTACACCTTC
TRBJ2-2 TRBV24-1 . . CATSRQGLNTGELFF TGTGCCACCAGTCGACAGGGACTGAACACCGGGGAGCTGTTTTTT
TRBJ2-2 TRBV29-1 once . CSVERNTGELFF TGCAGCGTTGAAAGGAACACCGGGGAGCTGTTTTTT
TRBJ2-1 TRBV3-1 . TRBD2 CASGAGGAYNEQFF TGTGCCAGCGGAGCGGGGGGAGCCTACAATGAGCAGTTCTTC
TRBJ2-5 TRBV9 . TRBD2 CASSVVPGRGSQETQYF TGTGCCAGCAGCGTAGTGCCAGGGCGGGGGAGCCAAGAGACCCAGTACTTC
TRBJ2-4 TRBV11-2 . . CASSLDRPGNIQYF TGTGCCAGCAGCTTAGATCGGCCAGGGAACATTCAGTACTTC
TRBJ2-1 TRBV7-2 . . CASSLASQVPTHEQFF TGTGCCAGCAGCTTAGCATCACAGGTTCCCACACATGAGCAGTTCTTC
TRBJ2-6 TRBV2 few TRBD1 CASSAQGALGANVLTF TGTGCCAGCAGTGCACAGGGGGCGCTTGGGGCCAACGTCCTGACTTTC
TRBJ2-1 TRBV20-1 . TRBD2 CSASRLAGGAEQFF TGCAGTGCTTCACGACTAGCGGGGGGTGCTGAGCAGTTCTTC
TRBJ2-3 TRBV20-1 . TRBD2 CSARRRVAGHNQERTDTQYF TGCAGTGCTAGAAGAAGGGTAGCGGGGCATAATCAGGAACGCACAGATACGCAGTATTTT
TRBJ2-5 TRBV20-1 . . CSVPRAGGGQETQYF TGCAGTGTTCCTCGGGCGGGTGGGGGCCAAGAGACCCAGTACTTC
TRBJ2-3 TRBV7-6 . TRBD2 CASSFLPPTSGEYTQYF TGTGCCAGCAGCTTCCTACCGCCGACTAGCGGGGAGTATACGCAGTATTTT
TRBJ2-7 TRBV6-1 once . CASSEGARSYEQYF TGTGCCAGCAGTGAGGGGGCCCGATCCTACGAGCAGTACTTC
TRBJ2-1 TRBV5-6 few . CASSLFPPQATNEQFF TGTGCCAGCAGCTTGTTCCCGCCTCAGGCTACGAATGAGCAGTTCTTC
TRBJ2-5 TRBV6-2/TRBV6-3 . TRBD2 CASSYPGLAGIETQYF TGTGCCAGCAGTTACCCCGGACTAGCGGGGATAGAGACCCAGTACTTC
TRBJ1-5 TRBV20-1 few TRBD1 CSASDRGSQPQHF TGCAGTGCATCTGACAGGGGAAGTCAGCCCCAGCATTTT
TRBJ1-2 TRBV27 few TRBD1 CASSLREPDRVWGYTF TGTGCCAGCAGTCTACGTGAACCGGACAGGGTTTGGGGCTACACCTTC
TRBJ2-5 TRBV9 . TRBD2 CASSVAGGRPEETQYF TGTGCCAGCAGCGTAGCGGGGGGTAGGCCAGAGGAGACCCAGTACTTC
TRBJ2-7 TRBV5-1 few TRBD2 CASSLGSSGGSGSYEQYF TGCGCCAGCAGCTTGGGTTCTAGCGGGGGGTCTGGTTCCTACGAGCAGTACTTC
TRBJ2-5 TRBV5-1 . TRBD1 CASDLGTGPQETQYF TGCGCCAGCGATCTCGGGACAGGCCCTCAAGAGACCCAGTACTTC
TRBJ2-7 TRBV10-3 few . CAIKEGNSYEQYF TGTGCCATCAAGGAGGGGAACTCCTACGAGCAGTACTTC
TRBJ1-4 TRBV6-5 . . CASSYGGQNEKLFF TGTGCCAGCAGTTACGGCGGGCAAAATGAAAAACTGTTTTTT
TRBJ2-7 TRBV6-2/TRBV6-3 . . CASSYGLGASYEQYF TGTGCCAGCAGTTACGGATTAGGGGCCTCCTACGAGCAGTACTTC
TRBJ2-1 TRBV7-9 . TRBD2 CASSQPASGGANEQFF TGTGCCAGCAGCCAACCAGCTAGCGGGGGGGCCAATGAGCAGTTCTTC
TRBJ2-1 TRBV20-1 few TRBD2 CSAPGGGANEQFF TGCAGTGCCCCCGGCGGGGGGGCCAATGAGCAGTTCTTC
TRBJ1-2 TRBV28 . . CASSAVGEADYGYTF TGTGCCAGCAGTGCTGTAGGGGAGGCGGACTATGGCTACACCTTC
TRBJ2-5 TRBV20-1 . . CSARAAVWGEQYF TGCAGTGCTAGAGCCGCCGTTTGGGGGGAGCAGTACTTC
TRBJ1-5 TRBV6-1 few TRBD1 CASSEGQASNQPQHF TGTGCCAGCAGTGAGGGACAGGCGAGCAATCAGCCCCAGCATTTT
TRBJ1-2 TRBV12-3/TRBV12-4 few TRBD1 CASSLSGGIYGYTF TGTGCCAGCAGTTTGTCAGGGGGTATCTATGGCTACACCTTC
TRBJ2-3 TRBV6-5 . . CASKNRGGPDTQYF TGTGCCAGCAAGAACAGGGGGGGGCCAGATACGCAGTATTTT
TRBJ2-3 TRBV7-3 . TRBD1 CASSQDRSLTDTQYF TGTGCCAGCAGCCAGGACAGGTCTCTCACAGATACGCAGTATTTT
TRBJ2-7 TRBV5-1 once . CASSLVLPYNEQYF TGCGCCAGCAGCTTGGTCCTACCCTACAATGAGCAGTACTTC
TRBJ2-1 TRBV7-2 . . CASSYDSYYNEQFF TGTGCCAGCAGCTACGACAGTTATTACAATGAGCAGTTCTTC
TRBJ2-7 TRBV18 . . CASSPTQADYEQYF TGTGCCAGCTCACCAACACAGGCCGACTACGAGCAGTACTTC
TRBJ2-1 TRBV6-5 . TRBD2 CASSYGAGAINEQFF TGTGCCAGCAGTTACGGAGCGGGGGCGATAAATGAGCAGTTCTTC
TRBJ1-1 TRBV6-2/TRBV6-3 few . CASSTTRPKNTEAFF TGTGCCAGCAGTACAACTCGGCCCAAGAACACTGAAGCTTTCTTT
TRBJ2-3 TRBV6-5 . TRBD2 CASSRTSGLYTDTQYF TGTGCCAGCAGCCGGACTAGCGGACTTTACACAGATACGCAGTATTTT
TRBJ2-1 TRBV29-1 . TRBD2 CSAAVTGGLHYNEQFF TGCAGCGCCGCCGTAACGGGGGGGCTCCACTACAATGAGCAGTTCTTC
TRBJ1-2 TRBV6-2/TRBV6-3 few . CASSKQGPHGYTF TGTGCCAGCAGCAAACAGGGTCCACATGGCTACACCTTC
TRBJ1-4 TRBV10-3 once TRBD1 CAISPGQVLTTNEKLFF TGTGCCATCAGCCCGGGACAGGTATTGACCACGAATGAAAAACTGTTTTTT